The clone carrying this T cell receptor beta chain was counted between two and nine times. The data were obtained in a study of T cell responses to AZD1222 COVID-19 vaccine. The data were produced by immunoSEQ multiplex PCR, yet TCRdb's version contains in-frame clones alone and is incomplete. The data show around 100,000 clones, roughly 91% seen once. The CDR3 runs to 12 residues. The germline CDR1 and CDR2 sequences are MNHEY and SVGEGT. V lost 2 bases, J lost 4 bases, and 5 bases lay in between. The receptor was derived from an adult in good health. This chain joins TRBV6-2 or TRBV6-3 and TRBJ1-1; D not certain. The sample was peripheral blood, taken on day 0 of AZD1222 vaccination. The CDR3 DNA sequence: TGTGCCAGCAGTTACCTGTTCACTGAAGCTTTCTTT. Its protein is CASSYLFTEAFF.